This entry describes one T cell receptor (beta chain). Its antigen is currently unknown. The ends were cut back, 2 bases at V and 5 bases at J, with 9 bases in the middle. CDR3 length: 13 residues. The sample belongs to a study of T cells in Graves' hyperthyroidism and ophthalmopathy. At the level of the study: Specimen type is peripheral blood, collected at initial diagnosis prior to any treatment. Findings and limits, study-wide: Using 13 V-J features, a model discriminated ophthalmopathy from stable hyperthyroidism.

Amplified TCR beta CDR3 regions derived from RNA transcripts. A set of HTBI primers served as the primers for a first-round RT-PCR of the TCR CDR3. TCRdb re-called the multiplex PCR reads with MiXCR, one entry per CDR3 protein. The sample includes more than 550,000 distinct CDR3 sequences, approximately 15% of them seen just once. Absent ophthalmopathy progression within 18 months defined stable Graves' hyperthyroidism. The sequenced material came from blood. The chain combines TRBV12-3 or TRBV12-4 with TRBJ1-1; possible D gene TRBD1, 5 bases. The sequence derives from a man in his fifties with Graves' hyperthyroidism. CDR3 DNA sequence: TGTGCCAGCAGTTTAATAGAGGGGACTGAAGCTTTCTTT. Translating it yields CASSLIEGTEAFF.